This is a list of T cell receptor beta chains from one sample in a study of tumor and adjacent non-tumor tissue in lung cancer. In TCRdb, the multiplex PCR reads were re-called with MiXCR into one record per CDR3 protein. The sample shows some 51,000 distinct CDR3 sequences, around 60% of them seen only once. Sequenced sample: distant non-tumor lung tissue. Receptor source: a woman between 65 and 79 years old with non-small cell lung cancer. The CDR3 runs from the conserved cysteine through the conserved F or W. Fields, in order: D gene, J gene, V gene, clone size, CDR3 protein, CDR3 DNA. A D gene is named only where the DNA matches it firmly. Where a row states a size, it is once, few, many or the class of an expanded clone; other rows omit it.

.	TRBJ2-7	TRBV29-1	few	CSVDHSGTVDSYEQYF	TGCAGCGTTGACCACTCCGGGACTGTGGACTCCTACGAGCAGTACTTC
.	TRBJ2-7	TRBV4-2	once	CASSQERAPMLYEQYF	TGTGCCAGTAGCCAAGAGCGTGCCCCAATGTTATACGAGCAGTACTTC
.	TRBJ2-5	TRBV29-1	.	CSAGPGVQETQYF	TGCAGCGCTGGTCCAGGGGTGCAAGAGACCCAGTACTTC
.	TRBJ1-5	TRBV6-1	.	CTSSGYLPQHF	TGTACCAGCAGTGGTTATCTGCCCCAGCATTTT
.	TRBJ1-1	TRBV29-1	.	CSVVPLTDLTEAFF	TGCAGCGTTGTTCCCCTGACAGACCTCACTGAAGCTTTCTTT
.	TRBJ2-7	TRBV20-1	many	CSAKGGAPTYEQYF	TGCAGTGCTAAAGGTGGGGCACCTACCTACGAGCAGTACTTC
.	TRBJ2-5	TRBV11-3	.	CASSLSLAGLSETQYF	TGTGCCAGCAGCCTATCACTAGCAGGACTATCAGAGACCCAGTACTTC
.	TRBJ2-1	TRBV6-1	.	CVSSDRTLYNGQFF	TGTGTCAGCAGTGACAGGACTCTATACAATGGGCAGTTCTTC
TRBD2	TRBJ2-7	TRBV7-2	.	CAGSLARASGTGEQYF	TGTGCCGGCAGCTTAGCCCGGGCTAGCGGGACGGGCGAGCAGTACTTC
.	TRBJ1-1	TRBV12-3/TRBV12-4	.	CASSTSNGGEKTEAFF	TGTGCCAGCAGTACTTCCAACGGGGGAGAAAAGACTGAAGCTTTCTTT
.	TRBJ2-2	TRBV5-6	.	CASSHTRNTGELSF	TGTGCCAGCAGCCATACACGAAACACCGGGGAGCTGTCTTTT
TRBD1	TRBJ1-5	TRBV6-5	many	CASRGQGLLQPQHF	TGTGCCAGCAGGGGACAGGGGCTTTTACAGCCCCAGCATTTT
.	TRBJ1-1	TRBV6-5	.	CARSSQSPRGTEAFF	TGTGCCAGGAGCTCCCAGTCCCCGCGGGGGACTGAAGCTTTCTTT
.	TRBJ2-3	TRBV30	.	CACGTSSDTQYF	TGTGCCTGTGGCACTAGCTCTGATACGCAGTATTTT
.	TRBJ2-2	TRBV6-1	.	CTSGASFFSNKNTGELFF	TGTACCAGCGGTGCCTCTTTTTTCTCAAATAAGAACACTGGGGAGCTGTTTTTT
.	TRBJ2-1	TRBV29-1	.	CNVASNGSFGNEQFF	TGCAACGTTGCCAGTAACGGGAGTTTTGGCAATGAGCAGTTCTTC
.	TRBJ2-3	TRBV12-3/TRBV12-4	.	CASSLAAWGFTSADTQYF	TGTGCCAGCAGTTTAGCCGCTTGGGGGTTTACATCCGCAGATACGCAGTATTTT
.	TRBJ2-7	TRBV6-2/TRBV6-3	many	CASSSPSNSYEQYF	TGTGCCAGCAGTTCCCCCTCAAACTCCTACGAGCAGTACTTC
.	TRBJ1-3	TRBV14	many	CASSQDLNTIYF	TGTGCCAGCAGCCAAGATCTCAACACCATATATTTT
.	TRBJ1-6	TRBV30	.	CGWIRPGQNNSPLHF	TGTGGCTGGATCAGGCCGGGACAAAATAATTCACCCCTCCACTTT
TRBD1	TRBJ1-1	TRBV4-1	many	CASSQEAPGTGSDTEAFF	TGCGCCAGCAGCCAAGAAGCTCCCGGGACAGGGTCGGACACTGAAGCTTTCTTT
TRBD2	TRBJ2-4	TRBV12-3/TRBV12-4	.	CASGSAGGPTKNIKYF	TGTGCCAGCGGTTCCGCGGGAGGGCCAACCAAAAACATTAAGTACTTC
TRBD2	TRBJ2-2	TRBV20-1	many	CSARTSGSTSGELFF	TGCAGTGCTAGAACTAGCGGGAGCACCAGCGGGGAGCTGTTTTTT
.	TRBJ1-1	TRBV10-3	.	CGIRTHPDAEALF	TGTGGCATCAGGACTCACCCGGACGCTGAAGCTTTATTT
TRBD2	TRBJ2-2	TRBV29-1	.	CSVEDHSGRSGGELFF	TGCAGTGTTGAAGATCATAGCGGGAGGTCCGGCGGGGAGCTGTTTTTT
.	TRBJ1-5	TRBV20-1	few	CSAMDTGYGNQPQHF	TGCAGTGCTATGGATACCGGGTATGGCAATCAGCCCCAGCATTTT
TRBD2	TRBJ2-1	TRBV11-3	.	CASNLDTRTSGEQSF	TGTGCCAGCAACTTAGACACTCGGACTAGCGGCGAGCAGTCCTTC
.	TRBJ2-1	TRBV12-3/TRBV12-4	.	CASSSSGSGDDEQFF	TGTGCCAGCAGTTCCAGTGGGAGTGGAGACGATGAGCAGTTCTTC
.	TRBJ2-1	TRBV20-1	.	CSASEELGQFF	TGCAGTGCTAGTGAAGAGCTCGGGCAGTTCTTC
.	TRBJ1-1	TRBV29-1	medium-sized	CSVVLENTEAFF	TGCAGCGTTGTATTGGAGAACACTGAAGCTTTCTTT
.	TRBJ2-3	TRBV11-2	.	CASSLVVDPRGRQYF	TGTGCCAGCAGCTTAGTGGTGGATCCCCGGGGTAGGCAGTATTTT
.	TRBJ2-7	TRBV13	many	CASSSTDRTYEQYF	TGTGCCAGCAGCTCAACGGACAGAACCTACGAGCAGTACTTC
.	TRBJ2-1	TRBV4-1	many	CASSKDGLTSSYNEQFF	TGCGCCAGCAGCAAAGACGGACTAACCAGCTCCTACAATGAGCAGTTCTTC
TRBD1	TRBJ2-2	TRBV6-1	.	CASSGRGGRTTGEPFF	TGTGCCAGCAGTGGAAGAGGGGGCCGGACCACCGGGGAACCGTTTTTT
TRBD2	TRBJ2-7	TRBV5-1	.	CASSLGGQASSYEQYF	TGTGCCAGCAGCTTGGGAGGGCAGGCGAGCTCCTACGAGCAGTACTTC
TRBD1	TRBJ2-3	TRBV6-1	.	CASSGLGGQPSTDTQYF	TGTGCCAGCAGTGGGTTAGGGGGCCAGCCCAGCACAGATACGCAGTATTTT
.	TRBJ2-1	TRBV11-3	.	CANSLPYYNEQFF	TGTGCCAACAGTTTACCCTACTACAATGAGCAGTTCTTC
TRBD2	TRBJ2-1	TRBV6-6	many	CASTSSLAGASGEQFF	TGTGCCAGCACTTCTAGCCTAGCGGGAGCTTCGGGGGAGCAGTTCTTC